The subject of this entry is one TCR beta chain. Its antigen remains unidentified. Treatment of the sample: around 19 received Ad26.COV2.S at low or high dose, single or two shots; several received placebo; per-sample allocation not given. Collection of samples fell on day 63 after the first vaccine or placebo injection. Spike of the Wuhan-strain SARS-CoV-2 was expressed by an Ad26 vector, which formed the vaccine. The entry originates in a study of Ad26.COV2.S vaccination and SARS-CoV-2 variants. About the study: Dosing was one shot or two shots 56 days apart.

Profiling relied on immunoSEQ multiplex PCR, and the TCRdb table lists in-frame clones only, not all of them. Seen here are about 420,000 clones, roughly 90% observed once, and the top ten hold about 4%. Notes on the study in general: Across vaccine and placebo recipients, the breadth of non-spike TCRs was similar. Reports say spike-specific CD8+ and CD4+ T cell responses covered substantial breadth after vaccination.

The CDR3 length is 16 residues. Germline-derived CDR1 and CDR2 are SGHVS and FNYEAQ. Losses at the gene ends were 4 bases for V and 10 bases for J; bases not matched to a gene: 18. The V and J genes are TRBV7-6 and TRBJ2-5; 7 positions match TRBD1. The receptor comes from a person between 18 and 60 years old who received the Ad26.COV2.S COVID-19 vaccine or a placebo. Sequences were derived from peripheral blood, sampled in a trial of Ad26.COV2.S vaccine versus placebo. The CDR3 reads CASSSSPGQPSKVQYF. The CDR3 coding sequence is TGTGCCAGCAGCTCTAGCCCGGGACAGCCTTCTAAAGTCCAGTACTTC.